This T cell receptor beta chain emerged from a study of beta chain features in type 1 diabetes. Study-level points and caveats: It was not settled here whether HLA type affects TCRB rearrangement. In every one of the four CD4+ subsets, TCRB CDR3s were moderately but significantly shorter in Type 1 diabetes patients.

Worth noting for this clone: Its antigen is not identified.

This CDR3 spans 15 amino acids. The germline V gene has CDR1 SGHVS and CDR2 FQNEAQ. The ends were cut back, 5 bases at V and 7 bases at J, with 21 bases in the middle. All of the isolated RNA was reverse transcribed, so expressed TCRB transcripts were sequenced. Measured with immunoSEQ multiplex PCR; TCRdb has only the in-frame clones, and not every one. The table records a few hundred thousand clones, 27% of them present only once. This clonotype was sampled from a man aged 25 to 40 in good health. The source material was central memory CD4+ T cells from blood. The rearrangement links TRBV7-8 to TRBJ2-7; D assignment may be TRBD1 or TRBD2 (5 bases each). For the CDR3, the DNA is TGTGCCAGCAGCGCAGGGACGGCCGCCTTAAGGGAGCAGTACTTC. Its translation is CASSAGTAALREQYF. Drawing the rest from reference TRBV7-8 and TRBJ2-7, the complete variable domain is GAGVSQSPRYKVAKRGQDVALRCDPISGHVSLFWYQQALGQGPEFLTYFQNEAQLDKSGLPSDRFFAERPEGSVSTLKIQRTQQEDSAVYLCASSAGTAALREQYFGPGTRLTVT.